This T cell receptor (beta chain) was identified in a study of T cells after yellow fever vaccination. Germline V gene lookup returns CDR1 MNHEY and CDR2 SVGEGT. Trimming took 2 bases from V and 0 from J, leaving 19 bases between them. The CDR3 spans 19 residues. This clonotype was recorded many times. What it recognizes is unknown. General observations from the study: A weaker secondary response peaked on day 5, the primary on day 15. Shared CD4/CD8 clonotypes were a small share, likely from convergent recombination. Booster samples showed a return of most primary-vaccination clones (around 96% CD4, about 88% CD8).

MiXCR, applied by TCRdb to the 5' RACE reads, yields one record per CDR3 protein. Of under 200,000 distinct CDR3 sequences listed, around 7.3% are singletons. The receptor was isolated from a man aged 18 to 35 who received the YFV17D yellow fever vaccine. Sequenced here: CD4+ T cells sorted from PBMCs, sampled less than 6 days after the first yellow fever vaccination. This sequence joins TRBV6-2 or TRBV6-3 and TRBJ2-2, with D possibly matching TRBD2 (6 bases). CDR3 amino acids: CASSYRRLVPITNTGELFF. The CDR3 nucleotides read TGTGCCAGCAGTTACCGCCGACTAGTCCCCATTACGAACACCGGGGAGCTGTTTTTT.